The 26 T cell receptor beta chains presented below share a single source sample, sequenced in a study of technical replicates of blood from several donors. The repertoire was sequenced with immunoSEQ multiplex PCR; TCRdb's copy has only in-frame clones and lacks some. The table shows approximately 100,000 clones, with nearly 97% occurring only once. Input material: T cells isolated from PBMCs. The receptors were sampled from a human donor in good health.

This chain uses TRBV7-8 with TRBJ2-7; D gene uncertain. The CDR3 runs to 13 residues. Germline loops: CDR1 SGHVS, CDR2 FQNEAQ. Trimming left V 5 bases short and J 2 bases short, with 10 bases between. This CDR3 is CASSHDLTYEQYF. The DNA for the CDR3 is TGTGCCAGCAGCCACGATCTAACCTACGAGCAGTACTTC. Together with reference TRBV7-8 and TRBJ2-7, the CDR3 gives the full variable domain: GAGVSQSPRYKVAKRGQDVALRCDPISGHVSLFWYQQALGQGPEFLTYFQNEAQLDKSGLPSDRFFAERPEGSVSTLKIQRTQQEDSAVYLCASSHDLTYEQYFGPGTRLTVT.

The genes are TRBV5-1 and TRBJ2-7; TRBD1 agrees at 9 bases. The CDR3 is 15 amino acids. Germline trimming cut 2 bases from V and 2 bases from J; bases unmatched to any gene: 5. Germline CDR1 and CDR2: SGHRS and YFSETQ. For the CDR3, the DNA is TGCGCCAGCAGCTTACGGGACAGGGAGACCTACGAGCAGTACTTC. It codes for CASSLRDRETYEQYF. Complete variable domain (other parts from reference TRBV5-1 and TRBJ2-7): KAGVTQTPRYLIKTRGQQVTLSCSPISGHRSVSWYQQTPGQGLQFLFEYFSETQRNKGNFPGRFSGRQFSNSRSEMNVSTLELGDSALYLCASSLRDRETYEQYFGPGTRLTVT.

The chain uses TRBV28 and TRBJ2-7; TRBD1 agrees at 8 bases. The germline gives CDR1 MDHEN, CDR2 SYDVKM. With 2 bases clipped from V and 3 bases from J, the junction kept 6 bases outside the gene matches. CDR3 length equals 15 residues. This chain's CDR3 is CASSLDRGLYYEQYF. In nucleotides, the CDR3 is TGTGCCAGCAGTTTAGACAGGGGCTTATACTACGAGCAGTACTTC.

The chain employs TRBV9 and TRBJ1-1; D may be TRBD1 (6 bases). Germline V lookup: CDR1 SGDLS, CDR2 YYNGEE. V lost 4 bases to trimming and J lost 5 bases, with 15 bases between them. There are 14 residues in the CDR3. The CDR3 sequence: CASSTQGSGTEAFF. Written as DNA, the CDR3 is TGTGCCAGCAGCACGCAGGGGTCGGGAACTGAAGCTTTCTTT.

The chain couples TRBV25-1 to TRBJ1-2; D is perhaps TRBD1 (5 bases). Germline assignment: CDR1 MGHDK and CDR2 SYGVNS. Between the trimmed V and J ends, which lost 8 bases and 0 bases, there was a span of 16 bases. The CDR3 is made up of 15 amino acids. The CDR3 DNA reads TGTGCCAGCTCGGTAGGGGATCGAGCTAACTATGGCTACACCTTC. Residues: CASSVGDRANYGYTF.

The chain carries TRBV6-5 and TRBJ2-7; D unresolved. The CDR3 length is 14 residues. V dropped 0 bases and J dropped 0 bases, with 6 bases sitting between them. Germline V lookup: CDR1 MNHEY, CDR2 SVGAGI. The CDR3 is CASSYSQSSYEQYF. The CDR3 DNA reads as TGTGCCAGCAGTTACTCACAGAGCTCCTACGAGCAGTACTTC.

V gene TRBV4-1 combines with J gene TRBJ1-1; D unresolved. The germline V gene encodes CDR1 MGHRA and CDR2 YSYEKL. The CDR3 contains 16 residues. Trimming cost V 3 bases and J 4 bases, with 18 bases left between them. The CDR3 sequence is CASSHLWRANSTEAFF. The CDR3 DNA follows: TGCGCCAGCAGCCACCTCTGGAGGGCTAATTCCACTGAAGCTTTCTTT.

The genes are TRBV25-1 and TRBJ1-1; the match to TRBD1 covers 8 bases. The CDR3 has 14 residues. The germline V gene has CDR1 MGHDK and CDR2 SYGVNS. Unmatched junction bases numbered 5, after V lost 7 bases and J lost 1 base. The DNA for the CDR3 is TGTGCCAGCACCCAGGGGGCGGCGAACACTGAAGCTTTCTTT. This sequence encodes CASTQGAANTEAFF.

The chain recombines TRBV30 with TRBJ1-1; D not certain. The CDR3 has 11 amino acids. Germline CDR1 reads GTSNPN; CDR2 reads SVGIG (reference sequence). Trimming took 5 bases from V and 7 from J, leaving 11 bases between them. The CDR3 sequence is CAWRRGDEAFF. CDR3 nucleotides: TGTGCCTGGCGTAGAGGCGATGAAGCTTTCTTT.

The chain is built from TRBV5-4 and TRBJ2-7; 7 bases match TRBD1. Germline CDR1 reads SGHNT; CDR2 reads YYREEE (reference sequence). V lost 2 bases to trimming and J lost 3 bases; unmatched junction nucleotides: 8. This CDR3 spans 15 amino acids. CDR3 coding DNA: TGTGCCAGCAGCTTCAATAAGGGGGCCGGCTACGAGCAGTACTTC. It is translated as CASSFNKGAGYEQYF.

J is TRBJ1-1 and V is TRBV2; D ambiguous. The CDR3 is made up of 11 amino acids. CDR1 SNHLY and CDR2 FYNNEI come from the germline V gene. V gave up 8 bases and J gave up 0 bases, with 4 bases separating them. Written as DNA, the CDR3 is TGTGCCAGCCGGGTGAACACTGAAGCTTTCTTT. Its translation is CASRVNTEAFF.

V gene TRBV29-1 combines with J gene TRBJ2-7; no clear D. Germline assignment: CDR1 SQVTM and CDR2 ANQGSEA. The CDR3 extends over 11 amino acids. V was cut by 6 bases and J by 4 bases, with 10 bases left in between. CDR3 residues: CSVRRGYEQYF. The CDR3 DNA sequence: TGCAGCGTCCGGCGCGGATACGAGCAGTACTTC.

This sequence joins TRBV5-6 and TRBJ2-7, with TRBD1 matching over 9 bases. This CDR3 has 15 amino acids. J gave up 2 bases and V 3 bases, and 6 bases lay outside the gene matches. Per the germline V gene, CDR1 is SGHDT and CDR2 is YYEEEE. The CDR3 nucleotides read TGTGCCAGCAGCTACTCCGGGACAGGGACCTACGAGCAGTACTTC. Amino acids: CASSYSGTGTYEQYF. Using reference TRBV5-6 and TRBJ2-7 for the parts outside the CDR3, the full variable domain is DAGVTQSPTHLIKTRGQQVTLRCSPKSGHDTVSWYQQALGQGPQFIFQYYEEEERQRGNFPDRFSGHQFPNYSSELNVNALLLGDSALYLCASSYSGTGTYEQYFGPGTRLTVT.

The V gene is TRBV9, the J gene TRBJ2-3; D perhaps matches TRBD2 (6 bases). The V end was cut by 2 bases, the J end by 1 base, with 14 bases between. CDR3 length equals 16 residues. Germline V CDR1 and CDR2: SGDLS, YYNGEE. The CDR3 DNA sequence: TGTGCCAGCAGCGTTAGCGGCCCGGGGGGCACAGATACGCAGTATTTT. Amino acid sequence: CASSVSGPGGTDTQYF.

This chain uses TRBV13 with TRBJ2-1, with 13 positions matching TRBD2. Per the germline V gene, CDR1 is PRHDT and CDR2 is FYEKMQ (reference sequence). The CDR3 has 19 residues. J gave up 2 bases and V 2 bases, and 9 bases lay outside the gene matches. The CDR3 DNA follows: TGTGCCAGCAGCTTAAGGGGACTAGCGGGATTAGGTACCTACAATGAGCAGTTCTTC. This encodes CASSLRGLAGLGTYNEQFF. Full variable domain (outside the CDR3, taken from reference TRBV13 and TRBJ2-1): AAGVIQSPRHLIKEKRETATLKCYPIPRHDTVYWYQQGPGQDPQFLISFYEKMQSDKGSIPDRFSAQQFSDYHSELNMSSLELGDSALYFCASSLRGLAGLGTYNEQFFGPGTRLTVL.

This clone was seen a single time. J is TRBJ2-3 and V is TRBV27; D is perhaps TRBD1 (5 bases). The CDR3 totals 13 residues. Looked up from germline, CDR1 is MNHEY and CDR2 is SMNVEV (reference sequence). V shed 7 bases and J shed 0 bases, with 8 bases lying between them. CDR3 nucleotide sequence: TGTGCCAGCAAGGGGCTCAGCACAGATACGCAGTATTTT. Translated: CASKGLSTDTQYF.

This chain links TRBV29-1 with TRBJ2-3; possibly TRBD2 for D (6 bases). This CDR3 comprises 11 residues. Trimming took off 7 bases at V and 10 bases at J, with 15 bases between the two ends. The V gene's germline CDR1 is SQVTM and CDR2 ANQGSEA. This CDR3 is CSGESGGAQYF. For the CDR3, the DNA is TGCAGCGGAGAATCGGGCGGGGCGCAGTATTTT.

The chain has TRBV19 and TRBJ1-4; the match to TRBD1 covers 8 bases. V shed 5 bases and J 1 base; nucleotides not matched to a gene: 9. The germline gives CDR1 LNHDA, CDR2 SQIVND (reference sequence). This CDR3 contains 17 residues. CDR3 loop: CASSSGGMSGTNEKLFF. CDR3 coding DNA: TGTGCCAGTAGTTCAGGGGGCATGTCGGGAACTAATGAAAAACTGTTTTTT.

The chain carries TRBV29-1 and TRBJ2-1, with TRBD2 matching over 9 bases. From germline, CDR1 is SQVTM and CDR2 ANQGSEA. The junction had 5 bases not matched to a gene; V was cut back by 5 bases and J by 3 bases. The CDR3 contains 14 residues. This CDR3 reads CSVSGRPIYNEQFF. CDR3 DNA sequence: TGCAGCGTTAGCGGGAGGCCAATCTACAATGAGCAGTTCTTC.

The J gene is TRBJ2-2, the V gene TRBV7-9; 7 nucleotides match TRBD1. The trim removed 8 bases at V and 3 bases at J, leaving 6 bases unmatched. The CDR3 spans 14 residues. The germline gives CDR1 SEHNR, CDR2 FQNEAQ (reference sequence). CDR3 sequence reads: CASLGDRDTGELFF. In nucleotides, the CDR3 is TGTGCCAGCCTAGGAGACAGGGACACCGGGGAGCTGTTTTTT.

The chain links TRBV27 to TRBJ2-7; 13 nucleotides align to TRBD2. CDR3 length: 15 amino acids. The germline V gene encodes CDR1 MNHEY and CDR2 SMNVEV (reference sequence). With 5 bases clipped from V and 3 bases from J, the junction kept 4 bases outside the gene matches. DNA for the CDR3: TGTGCCAGCAGTCCAAGGACTAGCGGGAGCTACGAGCAGTACTTC. Residues: CASSPRTSGSYEQYF.

The J gene is TRBJ1-2, the V gene TRBV27; D is perhaps TRBD1 (5 bases). CDR3 size: 16 residues. Germline CDR1 and CDR2: MNHEY and SMNVEV (reference sequence). V shed 1 base and J shed 4 bases, with 16 bases lying between them. The chain's CDR3 is CASSLLSPKGFYGYTF. CDR3 nucleotide sequence: TGTGCCAGCAGTTTATTGAGCCCGAAGGGGTTCTATGGCTACACCTTC.

This chain joins TRBV30 and TRBJ1-6; D is possibly TRBD1 (5 bases). CDR3 length: 20 amino acids. Per germline, CDR1 GTSNPN and CDR2 SVGIG (reference sequence). Trimming left V 0 bases short and J 6 bases short, with 27 bases between. The CDR3 loop reads CAWSVRDSGKYRGLNSPLHF. The CDR3 DNA reads as TGTGCCTGGAGTGTACGGGACTCTGGGAAATACCGGGGCCTTAATTCACCCCTCCACTTT.

At least ten counts were recorded for this clone. The rearrangement joins TRBV4-1 to TRBJ2-5; the match to TRBD2 covers 12 bases. CDR1 and CDR2 (germline): MGHRA, YSYEKL. The CDR3 covers 14 residues. The trim removed 6 bases at V and 5 bases at J, leaving 4 bases unmatched. DNA for the CDR3: TGCGCCAGCAGTAGACTAGCGGGGGTTGAGACCCAGTACTTC. Translated: CASSRLAGVETQYF.

The chain recombines TRBV5-1 with TRBJ2-5; the D gene is possibly TRBD1 (6 bases). The germline CDR1 and CDR2 sequences are SGHRS and YFSETQ. The CDR3 totals 14 residues. V was clipped by 1 base and J by 2 bases, with 9 bases between them. The CDR3 nucleotides read TGCGCCAGCAGCTTGAGGGACACTCAAGAGACCCAGTACTTC. It yields the protein CASSLRDTQETQYF.

This chain links TRBV11-3 with TRBJ1-4; 11 nucleotides agree with TRBD1. The CDR3 is made up of 15 amino acids. V dropped 3 bases and J dropped 8; count of bases not matched to a gene: 5. The V gene's germline CDR1 is SGHNT and CDR2 YENEEA. CDR3 sequence (DNA): TGTGCCAGCAGCTTCGGGGACAGGGGGAACGAAAAACTGTTTTTT. This translates into CASSFGDRGNEKLFF.